This is a list of T cell receptor beta chains from one sample in a study of early stage breast cancer tumors. The table came from immunoSEQ multiplex PCR; TCRdb's copy has only in-frame clones and leaves some out. The table includes 50,000 to 75,000 clones, 65% to 80% detected once. The sample taken for sequencing was blood. These receptors came from a person under 45 with breast cancer. CDR3s include the opening cysteine and the closing phenylalanine or tryptophan.

j_call | v_call | cdr3_aa
TRBJ1-2 | TRBV4-1 | CASSPHVTTANPYGYTF
TRBJ2-7 | TRBV2 | CATTGGETSPYLEQYF
TRBJ2-2 | TRBV19 | CASSTGVAGELFF
TRBJ1-1 | TRBV7-3 | CASSLRRGGEAFF
TRBJ2-2 | TRBV7-8 | CASSLGTGGVQGTGELFF
TRBJ1-3 | TRBV7-2 | CASSRDRRDTIYF
TRBJ2-5 | TRBV10-3 | CAIRGGGGNQETQYF
TRBJ1-2 | TRBV14 | CASSHVGLGYYGYTF
TRBJ2-5 | TRBV4-3 | CASSQTGTSGETQYF
TRBJ2-4 | TRBV7-2 | CASRSRTQNIQYF
TRBJ2-3 | TRBV19 | CASSIGTERSDTQYF
TRBJ2-7 | TRBV4-3 | CASSQEVSAYEQYF
TRBJ2-7 | TRBV29-1 | CSVGLAGSYEQYF
TRBJ1-4 | TRBV6-5 | CASSYSGGWGEKLFF
TRBJ2-7 | TRBV6-1 | CASSEVGGYYEQYF
TRBJ2-3 | TRBV27 | CASRPGLADFTDTQYF
TRBJ1-4 | TRBV2 | CASKKNRANEKLFF
TRBJ2-1 | TRBV6-4 | CASSDSDSSSYNEQFF
TRBJ1-3 | TRBV4-3 | CASSQTGNTIYF
TRBJ1-1 | TRBV19 | CASSMGTVNTEAFF
TRBJ1-5 | TRBV6-1 | CASSERGNQPQHF
TRBJ2-7 | TRBV29-1 | CSVEDRRGFPYEQYF
TRBJ2-1 | TRBV6-5 | CASSRDRVNNEQFF
TRBJ2-7 | TRBV7-9 | CASSLWAEQYF
TRBJ2-5 | TRBV23-1 | CASSPGGRPPPETQYF
TRBJ1-1 | TRBV10-1 | CASSDWTEAEAFF
TRBJ1-2 | TRBV6-1 | CASSPSGTGFYGYTF
TRBJ2-3 | TRBV10-2 | CASSESLGSTDTQYF
TRBJ2-3 | TRBV7-2 | CASSLQSGGGLTDTQYF
TRBJ1-2 | TRBV7-9 | CASSLVAPYGYTF
TRBJ1-1 | TRBV7-2 | CASSQGQGLAFF
TRBJ1-5 | TRBV18 | CASSPPYSNQPQHF
TRBJ2-1 | TRBV2 | CASSVQISNNEQFF
TRBJ1-4 | TRBV5-1 | CASSSMLAVDEKLFF
TRBJ1-5 | TRBV15 | CATSREGYGEDQPQHF
TRBJ1-2 | TRBV7-2 | CASSLELGGYGYTF
TRBJ1-5 | TRBV14 | CASSQGLYQPQHF
TRBJ2-7 | TRBV4-2 | CASSQAGGEQYF
TRBJ2-1 | TRBV27 | CATEGGGTSYNEQFF
TRBJ2-3 | TRBV7-9 | CASSRDILTDTQYF
TRBJ1-1 | TRBV25-1 | CASSDPGGEVTEAFF